The clone carrying this TCR beta chain was seen many times. Antigen: not known. With listed TCR primers and previously described methods, bulk TCR libraries were prepared. TCRdb used MiXCR to reprocess the PCR reads, holding one entry per CDR3 protein. Among around 460,000 distinct CDR3 sequences listed, around 23% were seen once. The J segment lost 4 bases and the V segment lost 0 bases, leaving 1 base of the junction unmatched. This CDR3 is 14 amino acids long. The germline CDR1 and CDR2 sequences are SGHTA and FQGTGA. Naive CD8 libraries came from about 19,000 to 1,100,000 sorted cells with 10%, 30% or 50% RNA. The data were obtained in a study of molecular identifiers for immune sequencing clone quantification. Study-wide points: Clones that had above 20 RNA copies took up over 98% of effector molecules but under 1% in naive cells.

The specimen was naive CD8+ T cells from blood, with Jurkat cell RNA spiked in. Subset: FACS-sorted CD8+CD4-CCR7+CD45RA+ naive T cells. The sequence was collected from a human donor in good health. Some libraries in this study had Jurkat cell RNA spiked in. This chain uses TRBV7-3 with TRBJ2-5; 8 bases line up with TRBD1. CDR3 DNA: TGTGCCAGCAGCTTAACCGGGACAGGAGAGACCCAGTACTTC. Its protein product is CASSLTGTGETQYF.